These 27 T cell receptor beta chains share one sample of origin, sequenced in a study of Ad26.COV2.S vaccination and SARS-CoV-2 variants. Treatment reported: some 20 received Ad26.COV2.S at low or high dose, single or two shots; 5 received placebo; per-sample allocation not given. Collection of samples fell on day 63 after the first vaccine or placebo injection. Generated by immunoSEQ multiplex PCR, the TCRdb table keeps only in-frame clones and is missing some. The repertoire has around 450,000 clones, about 91% of them found once; the top ten carry just over 2.5%. Sequencing was performed on peripheral blood, taken in a trial of Ad26.COV2.S vaccine versus placebo. The origin of the receptors is a person between 18 and 60 years old who received the Ad26.COV2.S COVID-19 vaccine or a placebo.

This clone was counted between two and nine times. J is TRBJ2-3 and V is TRBV6-5; tentatively, D is TRBD2 (6 bases). This CDR3 has 15 amino acids. V lost 5 bases and J 0 bases, leaving 12 bases between the germline ends. Germline CDR1 and CDR2: MNHEY and SVGAGI. In DNA form, the CDR3 reads TGTGCCAGCAGTAGGAGGGCTTATAGCACAGATACGCAGTATTTT. Protein product: CASSRRAYSTDTQYF.

The chain has TRBV21-1 and TRBJ1-4; TRBD1 is the table's D call and was not checked against the DNA. TRBV21-1 is a recognized pseudogene. The CDR3 is made up of 15 amino acids. CDR3 region: CASSKTGVRSEKLFF. The CDR3, as DNA: TGTGCCAGCAGCAAAACAGGGGTCAGAAGTGAAAAACTGTTTTTT.

This rearrangement joins TRBV3-1 (or the pseudogene TRBV3-2) to TRBJ1-5, with D possibly being TRBD1 (5 bases). Trimming stripped 4 bases from V and 3 bases from J, with 10 bases between. The CDR3 is made up of 14 amino acids. Germline CDR1 is LGHDT and CDR2 is YNNKEL (reference sequence). CDR3 sequence: CASSRSGANQPQHF. The CDR3 DNA reads TGTGCCAGCAGCCGCTCCGGGGCCAATCAGCCCCAGCATTTT.

J is TRBJ1-1 and V is TRBV5-4, with 9 nucleotides matching TRBD1. Germline CDR1 is SGHNT and CDR2 is YYREEE (reference sequence). The CDR3 runs to 15 residues. The V gene end was trimmed by 3 bases and the J gene end by 4 bases; junction bases not matched to a gene: 7. CDR3 nucleotide sequence: TGTGCCAGCAGCTCCCCGGGACAGGGATCCACTGAAGCTTTCTTT. Translating gives CASSSPGQGSTEAFF. The complete variable domain, with remaining parts taken from reference TRBV5-4 and TRBJ1-1, reads ETGVTQSPTHLIKTRGQQVTLRCSSQSGHNTVSWYQQALGQGPQFIFQYYREEENGRGNFPPRFSGLQFPNYSSELNVNALELDDSALYLCASSSPGQGSTEAFFGQGTRLTVV.

The genes are TRBV5-1 and TRBJ1-1; possibly TRBD1 for D (5 bases). The germline CDR1 and CDR2 sequences are SGHRS and YFSETQ. The CDR3 is 15 residues long. Trimming left V 0 bases short and J 4 bases short, with 13 bases between. The CDR3, as DNA: TGCGCCAGCAGCTTGGCCGGGATCGGGGGCACTGAAGCTTTCTTT. Its protein is CASSLAGIGGTEAFF.

V gene TRBV6-1 combines with J gene TRBJ2-3; the D is unclear. This CDR3 comprises 17 residues. Trimming removed 0 bases at V and 0 bases at J, with 13 bases between. Germline assignment: CDR1 MNHNS and CDR2 SASEGT. CDR3 residues: CASSEAGGGSSTDTQYF. As DNA, the CDR3 is TGTGCCAGCAGTGAAGCTGGTGGCGGATCAAGCACAGATACGCAGTATTTT.

V and J are TRBV28 and TRBJ1-1; D unclear. This CDR3 has 13 residues. V was clipped by 7 bases and J by 2 bases, with 11 bases between them. Germline CDR1 MDHEN, CDR2 SYDVKM. The CDR3 protein is CASKEPHNTEAFF. The CDR3 DNA sequence: TGTGCCAGCAAAGAGCCCCATAACACTGAAGCTTTCTTT.

The chain uses TRBV7-2 and TRBJ2-3; perhaps TRBD1 as D (5 bases). The CDR3 totals 14 residues. CDR1 and CDR2 from the germline V gene are SGHTA and FQGNSA. V was clipped by 1 base and J by 3 bases, with 8 bases between them. The CDR3 DNA reads as TGTGCCAGCAGCTTAGATAAGGGGACAGATACGCAGTATTTT. It is translated as CASSLDKGTDTQYF.

The rearrangement joins TRBV19 to TRBJ2-3; D is perhaps TRBD1 (5 bases). The germline CDR1 and CDR2 sequences are LNHDA and SQIVND (reference sequence). The length of the CDR3 is 14 residues. V was pared by 7 bases and J by 0 bases, with 11 bases between. The CDR3 bases are TGTGCCAGTACCTTCGACAGTAGCACAGATACGCAGTATTTT. Its translation is CASTFDSSTDTQYF.

The V and J genes are TRBV19 and TRBJ2-3, with D uncertain. The CDR3 has 14 amino acids. V was shortened by 5 bases and J by 4 bases, with 13 bases between the two germline ends. Germline V CDR1 and CDR2: LNHDA, SQIVND (reference sequence). The CDR3 sequence: CASSPNRPADTQYF. As DNA, the CDR3 is TGTGCCAGTAGTCCAAACCGCCCGGCAGATACGCAGTATTTT.

The chain is built from TRBV7-3 and TRBJ2-1; D unclear. Trimming stripped 7 bases from V and 1 base from J, with 17 bases between. Germline V gene data show CDR1 as SGHTA and CDR2 as FQGTGA. CDR3 size: 16 residues. The chain's CDR3 is CASNPPTGLSYNEQFF. In nucleotides, the CDR3 is TGTGCCAGCAACCCCCCCACGGGTCTTTCCTACAATGAGCAGTTCTTC.

This clone appeared once. The rearrangement uses TRBV6-5 and TRBJ2-2; 9 bases line up with TRBD1. Germline CDR1 and CDR2: MNHEY and SVGAGI. CDR3 length: 15 residues. The J segment lost 2 bases and the V segment lost 4 bases, leaving 2 bases of the junction unmatched. The CDR3 region has the DNA TGTGCCAGCAGTTGGACAGGGGAAAACACCGGGGAGCTGTTTTTT. This sequence encodes CASSWTGENTGELFF.

This clone was observed a single time. This chain links TRBV18 with TRBJ2-2, with 9 bases aligning to TRBD2. V was clipped by 4 bases and J by 0 bases; unmatched bases: 15. The CDR3 has 20 residues. Germline V gene sequence: CDR1 KGHSH, CDR2 LQKENI. The CDR3 reads CASSLIRAGGRPANTGELFF. CDR3 DNA: TGTGCCAGCTCACTAATTCGAGCGGGAGGCCGTCCCGCGAACACCGGGGAGCTGTTTTTT.

The V and J genes are TRBV7-2 and TRBJ2-6; 10 positions match TRBD2. The ends lost 4 bases at V and 2 bases at J; junction bases unmatched: 8. Germline loops: CDR1 SGHTA, CDR2 FQGNSA. The CDR3 totals 18 residues. CDR3 residues: CASSSLERGGTGANVLTF. The DNA for the CDR3 is TGTGCCAGCAGCTCCCTTGAGCGGGGGGGCACTGGGGCCAACGTCCTGACTTTC.

The chain has TRBV2 and TRBJ1-5; D ambiguous. Trimming pared 1 base from V and 9 bases from J, leaving 10 bases between. Germline CDR1 SNHLY, CDR2 FYNNEI. The CDR3 is 13 amino acids. CDR3 amino acids: CASSEDGFGPQHF. The CDR3 DNA reads as TGTGCCAGCAGTGAAGACGGTTTTGGGCCCCAGCATTTT.

This rearrangement joins TRBV5-4 to TRBJ2-4; TRBD1 matches at 7 bases. Trimming at V came to 3 bases and at J to 0 bases, leaving 6 bases not matched to a gene. Germline V lookup: CDR1 SGHNT, CDR2 YYREEE (reference sequence). The CDR3 consists of 16 residues. The CDR3 DNA reads as TGTGCCAGCAGCTCCGGGACAGACCCAGCCAAAAACATTCAGTACTTC. Translating it yields CASSSGTDPAKNIQYF.

The V and J genes are TRBV29-1 and TRBJ1-1; D gene unclear. This CDR3 region has 13 residues. CDR1 is SQVTM and CDR2 is ANQGSEA in the germline V gene. V was clipped by 5 bases and J by 0 bases, with 10 bases between them. The CDR3 is CSVSGSLNTEAFF. DNA of the CDR3: TGCAGCGTTTCCGGCAGCCTGAACACTGAAGCTTTCTTT.

This chain connects TRBV7-2 to TRBJ2-1; D gene unclear. Per germline, CDR1 SGHTA and CDR2 FQGNSA. This CDR3 is built from 11 residues. V lost 1 base and J lost 7, with 2 bases in between. The CDR3 here is CASSLGNEQFF. CDR3 nucleotides: TGTGCCAGCAGCTTAGGAAATGAGCAGTTCTTC.

The chain uses TRBV3-1 (or the pseudogene TRBV3-2) and TRBJ2-2; no reliable D call. The germline V gene has CDR1 LGHDT and CDR2 YNNKEL (reference sequence). The CDR3 is 15 amino acids. The germline V and J ends were trimmed by 3 bases and 1 base, with 9 bases remaining between them. The CDR3 reads CASSHRTENTGELFF. CDR3 in DNA: TGTGCCAGCAGCCATCGGACGGAGAACACCGGGGAGCTGTTTTTT.

The CDR3 DNA reads TGTGCCTGGAGTGAGGGAAGCACAGATACGCAGTATTTT. Translation: CAWSEGSTDTQYF. The rearrangement uses TRBV30 and TRBJ2-3; no clear D. There are 13 residues in the CDR3. Germline lookup yields CDR1 GTSNPN and CDR2 SVGIG (reference sequence). V was pared by 1 base and J by 0 bases, with 5 bases between.

The chain is built from TRBV5-6 and TRBJ1-6; D unclear. Germline CDR1 is SGHDT and CDR2 is YYEEEE. With 2 bases removed from V and 5 bases from J, the gap between germline ends came to 11 bases. This CDR3 region has 15 residues. The CDR3 spells CASSFRRSNNSPLHF. The CDR3, as DNA: TGTGCCAGCAGCTTTAGGAGGAGCAATAATTCACCCCTCCACTTT.

This clone was detected once. The chain has TRBV10-3 and TRBJ1-5, with a tentative D call TRBD1 (5 bases). Per the germline V gene, CDR1 is ENHRY and CDR2 is SYGVKD. V lost 5 bases, J lost 2 bases, and 7 bases lay in between. This CDR3 has 13 amino acids. This CDR3 is CAISRDRNQPQHF. CDR3 DNA sequence: TGTGCCATCAGTAGGGACCGCAATCAGCCCCAGCATTTT.

This clone was seen a single time. The same CDR3 also results from other DNA sequences found in this sample. The chain combines TRBV7-2 with TRBJ2-1; D is undetermined. In germline, CDR1 is SGHTA, CDR2 FQGNSA. The CDR3 extends over 15 amino acids. Trimming cost V 2 bases and J 3 bases, with 11 bases left between them. The DNA for the CDR3 is TGTGCCAGCAGCTTATTGGGCCGGAGCTACAATGAGCAGTTCTTC. Translated, it gives CASSLLGRSYNEQFF.

The V and J genes are TRBV7-8 and TRBJ1-3; D not resolved. Germline V gene lookup returns CDR1 SGHVS and CDR2 FQNEAQ. The V end lost 5 bases, the J end lost 0 bases, and 11 bases lay between the germline ends. This CDR3 contains 15 residues. Written as DNA, the CDR3 is TGTGCCAGCAGCCCCCGCGTCGGCTCTGGAAACACCATATATTTT. Its protein product is CASSPRVGSGNTIYF.

The genes are TRBV19 and TRBJ1-4, with D unclear. CDR1 is LNHDA, CDR2 SQIVND, per germline (reference sequence). Trimming shortened V by 4 bases and J by 4 bases, and 16 bases separated the two germline ends. This CDR3 spans 16 amino acids. The CDR3 is CASSTYGAGLNEKLFF. In DNA form, the CDR3 reads TGTGCCAGTAGTACTTACGGCGCAGGTCTTAATGAAAAACTGTTTTTT.

The V gene is TRBV7-9, the J gene TRBJ2-1; 9 nucleotides match TRBD2. Trimming removed 7 bases from V and 4 bases from J; junction bases left unmatched: 14. The V gene's germline CDR1 is SEHNR and CDR2 FQNEAQ (reference sequence). The CDR3 has 17 residues. CDR3 sequence (DNA): TGTGCCAGCACCCCATGGGGGCGGGGGGGCTCATACAATGAGCAGTTCTTC. Translated, it gives CASTPWGRGGSYNEQFF.

The rearrangement joins TRBV6-5 to TRBJ2-3, with 7 bases matching TRBD1. The CDR3 covers 15 residues. Germline-derived CDR1 and CDR2 are MNHEY and SVGAGI. The ends lost 8 bases at V and 3 bases at J; junction bases unmatched: 11. CDR3 nucleotides: TGTGCCAGCGCGGACAGGAGTGTAGGGACAGATACGCAGTATTTT. Translated: CASADRSVGTDTQYF.